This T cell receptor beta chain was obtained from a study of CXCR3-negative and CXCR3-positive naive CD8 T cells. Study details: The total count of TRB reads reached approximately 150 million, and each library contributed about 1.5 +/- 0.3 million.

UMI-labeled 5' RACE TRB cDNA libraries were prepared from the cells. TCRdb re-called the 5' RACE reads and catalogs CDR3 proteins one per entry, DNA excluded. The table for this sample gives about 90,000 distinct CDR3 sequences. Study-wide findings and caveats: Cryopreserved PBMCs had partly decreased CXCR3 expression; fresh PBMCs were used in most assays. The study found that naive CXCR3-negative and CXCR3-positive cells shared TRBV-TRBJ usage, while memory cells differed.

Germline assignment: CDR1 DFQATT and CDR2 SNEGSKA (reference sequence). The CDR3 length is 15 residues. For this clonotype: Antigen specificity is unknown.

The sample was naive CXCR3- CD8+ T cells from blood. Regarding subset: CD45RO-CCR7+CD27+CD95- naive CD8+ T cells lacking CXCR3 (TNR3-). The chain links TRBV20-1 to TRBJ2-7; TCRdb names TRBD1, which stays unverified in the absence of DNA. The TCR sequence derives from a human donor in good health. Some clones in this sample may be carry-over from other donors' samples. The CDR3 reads CSARLSRDRDYEQYF.